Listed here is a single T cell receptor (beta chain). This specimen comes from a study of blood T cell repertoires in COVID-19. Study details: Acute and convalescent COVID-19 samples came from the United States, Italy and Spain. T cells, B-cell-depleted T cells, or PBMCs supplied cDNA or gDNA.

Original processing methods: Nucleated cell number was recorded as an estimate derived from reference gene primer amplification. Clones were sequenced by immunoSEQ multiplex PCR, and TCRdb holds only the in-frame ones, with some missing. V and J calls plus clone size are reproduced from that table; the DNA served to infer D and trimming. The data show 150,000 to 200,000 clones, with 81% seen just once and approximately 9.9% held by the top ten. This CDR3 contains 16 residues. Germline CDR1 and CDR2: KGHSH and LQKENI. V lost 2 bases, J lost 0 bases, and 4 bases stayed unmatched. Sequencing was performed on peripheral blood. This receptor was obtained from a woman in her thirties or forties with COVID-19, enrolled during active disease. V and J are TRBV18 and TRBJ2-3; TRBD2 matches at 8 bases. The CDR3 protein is CASSPGSGTSTDTQYF. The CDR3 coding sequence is TGTGCCAGCTCACCAGGTAGCGGGACTAGCACAGATACGCAGTATTTT.